Reported below is one T cell receptor (beta chain). In the study's own analysis: Amplification with reference gene primers provided the estimates of nucleated cell counts. Data came from immunoSEQ multiplex PCR; TCRdb stores just in-frame clones and leaves some out. V and J calls and clone size are as listed in that table; D and trimming were resolved from the DNA. The data show around 170,000 clones, 84% seen once. Recruits, aged roughly 18 to 89 years, lived in 24 US areas. This entry comes from a study of blood T cell repertoires in COVID-19. Study-wide context: The United States, Italy and Spain were the sources of the acute and convalescent COVID-19 samples. PBMCs, B-cell-depleted T cells, or T cells were the source of the cDNA or gDNA that made up the material.

Germline V gene sequence: CDR1 ENHRY, CDR2 SYGVKD. V was clipped by 10 bases and J by 0 bases; unmatched bases: 6. This CDR3 is built from 14 residues. This chain connects TRBV10-3 to TRBJ2-1, with 7 bases fitting TRBD2. Sequencing was performed on PBMCs or T cells enriched from blood (not recorded which). The source of this sequence is a man aged 45-65 years who had recovered from COVID-19. For the CDR3, the DNA is TGTGCCACGGTCTCGGGGGGCTCCTACAATGAGCAGTTCTTC. It yields the protein CATVSGGSYNEQFF.